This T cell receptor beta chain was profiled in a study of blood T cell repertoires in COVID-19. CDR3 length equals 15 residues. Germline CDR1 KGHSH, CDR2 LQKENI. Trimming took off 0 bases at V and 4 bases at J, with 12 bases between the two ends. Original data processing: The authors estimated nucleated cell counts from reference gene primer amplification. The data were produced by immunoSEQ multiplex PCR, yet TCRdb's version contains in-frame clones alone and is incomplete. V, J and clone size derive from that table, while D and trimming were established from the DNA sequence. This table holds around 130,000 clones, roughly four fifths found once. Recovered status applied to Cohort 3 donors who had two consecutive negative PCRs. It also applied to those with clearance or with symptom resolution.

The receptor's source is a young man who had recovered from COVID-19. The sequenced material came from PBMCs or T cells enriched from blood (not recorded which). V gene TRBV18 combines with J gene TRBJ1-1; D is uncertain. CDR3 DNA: TGTGCCAGCTCACCACCCACGGGTTCCGGCACTGAAGCTTTCTTT. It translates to CASSPPTGSGTEAFF. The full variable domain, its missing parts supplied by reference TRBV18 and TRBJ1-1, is NAGVMQNPRHLVRRRGQEARLRCSPMKGHSHVYWYRQLPEEGLKFMVYLQKENIIDESGMPKERFSAEFPKEGPSILRIQQVVRGDSAAYFCASSPPTGSGTEAFFGQGTRLTVV.